This TCR beta chain was recorded in a study of blood T cell repertoires in COVID-19 (dated by TCRdb to the early 2020s). Notes on the research overall: The collaborator samples originated in the United States, Italy and Spain and spanned the acute and convalescent phases of COVID-19. The prospective study material was composed of cDNA or gDNA derived from T cells, B-cell-depleted T cells, or PBMCs. Subjects who had been exposed to COVID-19, were actively infected with it, or had recovered from it provided the deeply sampled blood TCRbeta repertoires that made up the dataset. The repertoires were released in a freely available public database intended as a resource for research on the immune response to SARS-CoV-2. The samples were drawn from two sources: the first 160 participants of the ongoing ImmuneRACE study, and 1,200 or so subjects contributed by 6 global collaborators. A de-identified subject ID, COVID-19 status, age in years and sex were almost always included in the sample metadata. Where available, HLA class I and class II types were taken from metadata supplied by the sample provider and were not determined by assay-based typing.

The junction carries 16 bases between V and J, which are trimmed by 1 base and 8 bases respectively. According to the germline V gene, CDR1 reads SGHRS and CDR2 reads YFSETQ. CDR3 length: 16 amino acids, cysteine to phenylalanine. Only CDR3 DNA remains: 48 bases, in frame from the first base. One collaborating source in Seattle enrolled patients while the patients were actively infected and followed the patients over time throughout the course of disease. Collaborating institutions collected whole blood in K2EDTA tubes following their own protocols. For TCRbeta analysis, collaborators shipped samples as frozen whole blood, isolated PBMCs, or DNA extracted from either of those sample types. Remarks on this clone: Its antigen remains undetermined. One base away there is no much larger clone; base qualities are not given.

TCRbeta CDR3 regions were amplified from genomic DNA by means of the immunoSEQ Assay, a bias-controlled multiplex PCR. In the paper's pipeline: Within the assay, amplification of reference gene primers was used to estimate how many nucleated cells each sample contained. To quantify the absolute abundance of each unique TCRbeta CDR3 rearrangement, sequence reads were collapsed and filtered. Productive Simpson clonality was computed per sample as the square root of Simpson's diversity index over productive rearrangements. TCRdb retrieved this table from immuneACCESS and kept in-frame rearrangements only. Not all clones are present; in checked studies, unresolved V genes account for under half, and no reason is known for the remainder. Clone size and V and J calls were adopted from that table, with D and trimming inferred from the DNA. This sample has a few hundred thousand clones in its table, and approximately 90% of those were observed once. The ten most abundant clones make up roughly 6% of the sample.

Results and caveats for the whole study, not just this receptor: The amount of clinical and demographic metadata varied by source and participant and was provided uncurated.

What was sequenced was peripheral blood. This chain joins TRBV5-1 to TRBJ1-6, and perhaps TRBD1 as D gene, on 6 matching bases. The sequence was obtained from a woman aged 30 to 39 with COVID-19, enrolled during active disease. The encoded CDR3 is CASSLLSTGTDSPLHF. The DNA sequence is given as TGCGCCAGCAGCTTGCTATCTACAGGGACCGATTCACCCCTCCACTTT.